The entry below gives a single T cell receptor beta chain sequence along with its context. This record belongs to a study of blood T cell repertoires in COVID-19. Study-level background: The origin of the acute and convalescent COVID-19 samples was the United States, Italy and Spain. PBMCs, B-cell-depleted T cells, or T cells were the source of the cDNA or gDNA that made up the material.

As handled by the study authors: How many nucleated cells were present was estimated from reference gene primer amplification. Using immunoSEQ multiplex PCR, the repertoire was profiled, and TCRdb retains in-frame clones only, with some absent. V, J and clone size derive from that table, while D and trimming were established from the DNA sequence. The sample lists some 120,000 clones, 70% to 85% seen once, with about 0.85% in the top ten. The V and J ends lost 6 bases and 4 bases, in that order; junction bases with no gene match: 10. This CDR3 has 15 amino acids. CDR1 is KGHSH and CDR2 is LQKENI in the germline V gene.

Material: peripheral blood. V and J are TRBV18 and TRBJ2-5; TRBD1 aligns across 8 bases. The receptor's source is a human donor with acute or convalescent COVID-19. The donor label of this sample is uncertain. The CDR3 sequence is CASSPLAGGGETQYF. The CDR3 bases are TGTGCCAGCTCGCCCCTCGCAGGGGGCGGAGAGACCCAGTACTTC.